These T cell receptor beta chains were read from a single sample in a study of CD8+CD57+ T cells in acquired aplastic anemia. TCRdb processed the reads anew with MiXCR; each CDR3 protein has one entry. The sample lists approximately 200,000 distinct CDR3 sequences, over 60% occurring once. The sequenced sample consisted of sorted CD4+, CD8+, or CD8+CD57+ T cells (not recorded which) from PBMCs. These receptor sequences come from a human donor with severe aplastic anemia or a healthy control (not recorded which). Both conserved end residues are part of each CDR3. Fields, in order: J gene, clone size, D gene, CDR3 length, V gene, CDR3 DNA, CDR3 protein. The D gene is left open where the match is weak. Size tells how often a clone was seen (once, few, many) or the class of an expanded clone, and some rows leave it out.

TRBJ1-2	NA	NA	11	TRBV25-1	TGTGCCAGCACCAGTAACTATGGCTACACCTTC	CASTSNYGYTF
TRBJ1-1	many	NA	15	TRBV20-1	TGCAGTGCTACCGACCAGTCCAGGGGTTTCACTGAAGCTTTCTTT	CSATDQSRGFTEAFF
TRBJ2-5	NA	TRBD2	15	TRBV20-1	TGCAGTGCTAGAGATTTAGCGGGAGGGCCAGAGACCCAGTACTTC	CSARDLAGGPETQYF
TRBJ1-2	NA	TRBD1	12	TRBV20-1	TGCAGTGCTCCGGGGACAGGGACTGGCTACACCTTC	CSAPGTGTGYTF
TRBJ2-7	NA	TRBD2	15	TRBV9	TGTGCCAGCAGCGTCGAGAGCGGGGGGAGGTACGAGCAGTACTTC	CASSVESGGRYEQYF
TRBJ2-3	few	NA	13	TRBV7-8	TGTGCCAGCAGCCCCGGCGAGGAAGATACGCAGTATTTT	CASSPGEEDTQYF
TRBJ2-2	NA	NA	16	TRBV7-9	TGTGCCAGCAGCGCATGGACGGCTCCGAACACCGGGGAGCTGTTTTTT	CASSAWTAPNTGELFF
TRBJ1-6	NA	TRBD1	16	TRBV7-9	TGTGCCAGCAGTCCCCGGGACAGGGGCCATAATTCACCCCTCCACTTT	CASSPRDRGHNSPLHF
TRBJ1-5	NA	NA	11	TRBV20-1	TGCAGTGCCCTAACTGAACAGCCCCAGCATTTT	CSALTEQPQHF
TRBJ1-2	few	NA	17	TRBV5-5	TGTGCCAGCAGCTCGGTCAGGGTAGGGCGAGCTAACTATGGCTACACCTTC	CASSSVRVGRANYGYTF
TRBJ2-7	NA	TRBD2	16	TRBV7-2	TGTGCCAGCAGCTTCGGACTAGCGGGGGCCTCCTACGAGCAGTACTTC	CASSFGLAGASYEQYF
TRBJ2-7	many	TRBD2	13	TRBV7-9	TGTGCCAGCAGGTGGGAGGGGAGAAACGAGCAGTACTTC	CASRWEGRNEQYF
TRBJ1-6	many	NA	12	TRBV18	TGTGCCAGCTCACCTGAGGGGAAACCCCTCCACTTT	CASSPEGKPLHF
TRBJ2-7	few	TRBD2	15	TRBV13	TGTGCCAGCAGCTTAGGACGGGAGGGCCTTTACGAGCAGTACTTC	CASSLGREGLYEQYF
TRBJ2-1	many	TRBD2	14	TRBV5-8	TGTGCCATCTACGGGGGGAGCTCCTACAATGAGCAGTTCTTC	CAIYGGSSYNEQFF
TRBJ2-5	NA	TRBD2	14	TRBV20-1	TGCAGTGCTCCTCTAGCGGGGGGGCCCGAGACCCAGTACTTC	CSAPLAGGPETQYF
TRBJ1-3	few	NA	13	TRBV5-5	TGTGCCAGCAGCCCCGGGACCGGAAACACCATATATTTT	CASSPGTGNTIYF
TRBJ1-2	many	NA	14	TRBV20-1	TGCAGTGCTAGGACCCCGCCAGGCAGCTATGGCTACACCTTC	CSARTPPGSYGYTF
TRBJ2-7	NA	TRBD1	16	TRBV4-3	TGCGCCAGCAGCCAAGCCTCCGGACAGGGCTCCTACGAGCAGTACTTC	CASSQASGQGSYEQYF
TRBJ1-1	many	NA	13	TRBV27	TGTGCCAGCAGTGCCTTTTCGGGGGCTGAAGCTTTCTTT	CASSAFSGAEAFF
TRBJ2-7	once	TRBD2	15	TRBV20-1	TGCAGTGCTAGGAACCAACTAGCGGGAGGAAACGAGCAGTACTTC	CSARNQLAGGNEQYF
TRBJ2-2	NA	NA	12	TRBV12-3/TRBV12-4	TGTGCCAGCACCTTTACCTCCGGGGAGCTGTTTTTT	CASTFTSGELFF
TRBJ2-1	NA	TRBD2	17	TRBV24-1	TGTGCCACCAGTGACTCCGGGACTAGCGGGATATTAAATGAGCAGTTCTTC	CATSDSGTSGILNEQFF
TRBJ1-1	NA	NA	12	TRBV7-9	TGTGCCAGCAGCTTTGGTGAAGTTGAAGCTTTCTTT	CASSFGEVEAFF
TRBJ1-2	NA	TRBD1	16	TRBV5-1	TGCGCCAGCAGCTTGAGCGAAGGGGGCAAATACTATGGCTACACCTTC	CASSLSEGGKYYGYTF
TRBJ2-3	few	TRBD2	15	TRBV20-1	TGCAGTGCTAGTCCTGCTAGCGGAATCACAGATACGCAGTATTTT	CSASPASGITDTQYF
TRBJ1-2	NA	NA	13	TRBV29-1	TGCAGCGCCCGAATAGGTAGGGCTAATGGCTACACCTTC	CSARIGRANGYTF
TRBJ1-5	NA	NA	17	TRBV10-3	TGTGCCACGCACCTGACGGTCAACAGGGACCCAAATCAGCCCCAGCATTTT	CATHLTVNRDPNQPQHF
TRBJ2-1	NA	TRBD2	16	TRBV2	TGTGCCAGCAGCTTAGAACCACTAGCGGGGGGGCATGAGCAGTTCTTC	CASSLEPLAGGHEQFF
TRBJ1-4	NA	NA	15	TRBV7-9	TGTGCCAGCAGCTCCGTCTCAACAGTTAATGAAAAACTGTTTTTT	CASSSVSTVNEKLFF
TRBJ2-7	few	TRBD2	14	TRBV7-2	TGTGCCAGCAGTAGCTCTAGCGGGAGGTACGAGCAGTACTTC	CASSSSSGRYEQYF
TRBJ2-7	once	TRBD2	15	TRBV7-9	TGTGCCAGCAGCAACCGGGGACTAGCGGGAAACGAGCAGTACTTC	CASSNRGLAGNEQYF
TRBJ1-2	NA	NA	16	TRBV19	TGTGCCAGTAGTACCCCATGGGGGCCAGCTAACTATGGCTACACCTTC	CASSTPWGPANYGYTF
TRBJ1-5	NA	TRBD1	14	TRBV20-1	TGCAGTGCTAGACGAGGACAGGAGAATCAGCCCCAGCATTTT	CSARRGQENQPQHF
TRBJ2-7	few	TRBD2	13	TRBV29-1	TGCAGCGTAGGGACTAGCAATAGCTACGAGCAGTACTTC	CSVGTSNSYEQYF
TRBJ2-1	NA	TRBD2	12	TRBV2	TGTGCCGGCTCGCGGGAGAGCTATGAGCAGTTCTTC	CAGSRESYEQFF
TRBJ1-4	NA	NA	15	TRBV2	TGTGCCAGCAGTGACCGACAATCAACTAATGAAAAACTGTTTTTT	CASSDRQSTNEKLFF
TRBJ2-1	NA	NA	13	TRBV19	TGTGCCAGTAGTATCAGGGACTACAATGAGCAGTTCTTC	CASSIRDYNEQFF
TRBJ1-3	NA	NA	17	TRBV19	TGTGCCAGTAGTATAGGAGCAGGCCACCTCTCTGGAAACACCATATATTTT	CASSIGAGHLSGNTIYF
TRBJ1-1	NA	NA	13	TRBV7-8	TGTGCCAGCAGCCCTCGGGGGAGAACTGAAGCTTTCTTT	CASSPRGRTEAFF